This T cell receptor beta chain was captured by sequencing in a study of shared clonotypes between healthy human individuals. General study findings and limits: Generation probability values for non-shared clonotypes were lower than those for clonotypes shared by all four donors.

At the deep level, the assay was run. The assay was immunoSEQ multiplex PCR, and TCRdb's table has in-frame clones only and misses some. The table records approximately 500,000 clones, 90% to 97% of them present only once. The CDR3 runs 13 residues. The germline V gene encodes CDR1 MGHDK and CDR2 SYGVNS. Trimming stripped 0 bases from V and 8 bases from J, with 10 bases between. In its sample, this clone was seen a few times. Its cognate antigen is unknown. The TCR originated in a woman in her thirties in good health. The chain is built from TRBV25-1 and TRBJ1-2, with unresolved D. The specimen was naive CD4+ T cells sorted from blood. Specified subset: CD45RA+ positively selected. The CDR3 DNA follows: TGTGCCAGCAGTGAATATATAAGGGAAGGCTACACCTTC. Residues: CASSEYIREGYTF.